The rows below give T cell receptor beta chains drawn from one sample of a study of technical replicates of blood from several donors. The method was immunoSEQ multiplex PCR; TCRdb's version includes in-frame clones alone and lacks a portion of them. Of approximately 76,000 clones listed, around 90% are singletons. The sample comprised T cells isolated from PBMCs. All receptors come from a human donor in good health. Each CDR3 is given with its conserved first and last residue. The order of the fields is CDR3 length, J gene, clone size, V gene, D gene, CDR3 protein, CDR3 DNA. D genes are given only for firm matches. Clone size is shown for a subset of rows, as once, few, many or a class of expanded clone.

CDR3 length: 13
J gene: TRBJ2-7
clone size: NA
V gene: TRBV5-1
D gene: NA
CDR3 protein: CASSSDKPYEQYF
CDR3 DNA: TGCGCCAGCAGCTCGGACAAGCCCTACGAGCAGTACTTC

CDR3 length: 15
J gene: TRBJ1-1
clone size: NA
V gene: TRBV6-1
D gene: NA
CDR3 protein: CASSEGPVMNTEAFF
CDR3 DNA: TGTGCCAGCAGTGAAGGTCCGGTCATGAACACTGAAGCTTTCTTT

CDR3 length: 14
J gene: TRBJ1-3
clone size: once
V gene: TRBV6-5
D gene: TRBD1
CDR3 protein: CASSRVGQVSTIYF
CDR3 DNA: TGTGCCAGCAGCCGCGTCGGACAGGTTTCGACCATATATTTT

CDR3 length: 14
J gene: TRBJ2-7
clone size: NA
V gene: TRBV9
D gene: TRBD2
CDR3 protein: CASSPGGASYEQYF
CDR3 DNA: TGTGCCAGCAGCCCCGGGGGGGCTAGCTACGAGCAGTACTTC

CDR3 length: 13
J gene: TRBJ1-1
clone size: NA
V gene: TRBV2
D gene: TRBD1
CDR3 protein: CASSDYRDSEAFF
CDR3 DNA: TGTGCCAGCAGTGATTACCGGGACAGTGAAGCTTTCTTT

CDR3 length: 18
J gene: TRBJ2-7
clone size: NA
V gene: TRBV21-1
D gene: NA
CDR3 protein: CASSKRRRLGILLGREYF
CDR3 DNA: TGTGCCAGCAGCAAGAGACGACGACTGGGAATTCTTCTCGGGCGGGAGTACTTC

CDR3 length: 16
J gene: TRBJ2-5
clone size: NA
V gene: TRBV12-5
D gene: TRBD2
CDR3 protein: CASGLGTSGEQETQYF
CDR3 DNA: TGTGCTAGTGGTTTGGGGACTAGCGGGGAACAAGAGACCCAGTACTTC

CDR3 length: 16
J gene: TRBJ2-5
clone size: NA
V gene: TRBV6-5
D gene: NA
CDR3 protein: CASSYVGGGGRETQYF
CDR3 DNA: TGTGCCAGCAGTTACGTAGGAGGGGGCGGACGGGAGACCCAGTACTTC

CDR3 length: 15
J gene: TRBJ2-7
clone size: NA
V gene: TRBV6-1
D gene: NA
CDR3 protein: CASSPGTPHLDEQYF
CDR3 DNA: TGTGCCAGCAGCCCCGGGACTCCACATTTGGACGAGCAGTACTTC

CDR3 length: 14
J gene: TRBJ2-5
clone size: NA
V gene: TRBV15
D gene: NA
CDR3 protein: CATSPSRVQETQYF
CDR3 DNA: TGTGCCACCAGCCCGAGCAGGGTTCAAGAGACCCAGTACTTC

CDR3 length: 15
J gene: TRBJ1-4
clone size: NA
V gene: TRBV4-2
D gene: NA
CDR3 protein: CASSQAKGTNEKLFF
CDR3 DNA: TGTGCCAGCAGCCAAGCGAAGGGGACTAATGAAAAACTGTTTTTT

CDR3 length: 16
J gene: TRBJ1-2
clone size: NA
V gene: TRBV7-9
D gene: NA
CDR3 protein: CASSSRQATDNYGYTF
CDR3 DNA: TGTGCCAGCAGCTCTAGACAGGCCACGGATAACTATGGCTACACCTTC

CDR3 length: 13
J gene: TRBJ2-3
clone size: NA
V gene: TRBV18
D gene: NA
CDR3 protein: CASSPLNTDTQYF
CDR3 DNA: TGTGCCAGCTCACCACTAAACACAGATACGCAGTATTTT

CDR3 length: 15
J gene: TRBJ2-4
clone size: NA
V gene: TRBV10-3
D gene: NA
CDR3 protein: CAISEFSDSSNIQYF
CDR3 DNA: TGTGCCATCAGTGAGTTTTCGGACAGTTCCAACATTCAGTACTTC

CDR3 length: 12
J gene: TRBJ2-3
clone size: NA
V gene: TRBV4-1
D gene: NA
CDR3 protein: CASSLPSDTQYF
CDR3 DNA: TGCGCCAGCAGCCTCCCAAGCGATACGCAGTATTTT

CDR3 length: 16
J gene: TRBJ1-5
clone size: NA
V gene: TRBV27
D gene: TRBD1
CDR3 protein: CASSTRGRGRNQPQHF
CDR3 DNA: TGTGCCAGCAGTACCCGAGGCAGGGGGCGTAATCAGCCCCAGCATTTT

CDR3 length: 14
J gene: TRBJ2-7
clone size: NA
V gene: TRBV5-4
D gene: TRBD1
CDR3 protein: CASRDRDRSYEQYF
CDR3 DNA: TGTGCCAGCAGAGATAGGGACAGATCCTACGAGCAGTACTTC

CDR3 length: 14
J gene: TRBJ1-5
clone size: NA
V gene: TRBV28
D gene: TRBD1
CDR3 protein: CASSQDRGHQPQHF
CDR3 DNA: TGTGCCAGCAGTCAGGACAGGGGACATCAGCCCCAGCATTTT